This T cell receptor (beta chain) was observed in a study of T-cell memory formation after mild COVID-19. Overall study findings and caveats: Contracting CD8+ clones were enriched in EMRA, CD4+ mainly in CM and EM.

Notes on this clonotype: Its antigen is not identified.

The V segment lost 2 bases and the J segment 7 bases; nucleotides outside the gene matches: 8. Germline V gene data show CDR1 as SGHRS and CDR2 as YFSETQ. The CDR3 length is 16 residues. Each CDR3 protein gets one entry after TCRdb re-called the 5' RACE reads with MiXCR. The data hold fewer than 450,000 distinct CDR3 sequences, with more than 20% observed a single time. This receptor was taken from an adult woman who had mild COVID-19 (a few samples of this study predate the infection). Cell type and time point are not known. The rearrangement links TRBV5-1 to TRBJ2-1, with 11 bases fitting TRBD2. The source material was PBMCs or a T cell subset sorted from them (not recorded which). CDR3 sequence (DNA): TGCGCCAGCAGCTTCTGGGGTAGCGGGAGGGCGAATGAGCAGTTCTTC. It translates to CASSFWGSGRANEQFF.